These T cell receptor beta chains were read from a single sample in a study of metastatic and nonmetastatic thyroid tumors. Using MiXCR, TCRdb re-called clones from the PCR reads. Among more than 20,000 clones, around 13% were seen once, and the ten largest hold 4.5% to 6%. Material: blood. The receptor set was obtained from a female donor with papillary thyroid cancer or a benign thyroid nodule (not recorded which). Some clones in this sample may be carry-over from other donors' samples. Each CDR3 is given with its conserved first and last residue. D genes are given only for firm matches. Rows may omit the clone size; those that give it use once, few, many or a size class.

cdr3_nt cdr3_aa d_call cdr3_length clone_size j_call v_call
TGTGCCAGCAGTTTATATCTGACAGGAGGCGAGCAGTACTTC CASSLYLTGGEQYF NA 14 few TRBJ2-7 TRBV27
TGTGCCTGGAGTCCAATTGGGACTAGCGATGAGCAGTTCTTC CAWSPIGTSDEQFF TRBD2 14 many TRBJ2-1 TRBV30
TGTGCCACCAGTGATTTTAGAGAAGGACAGGGGATCACCTTC CATSDFREGQGITF TRBD1 14 many TRBJ1-2 TRBV24-1
TGTGCCAGCAGTGGGGGCCCGAACACTGAAGCTTTCTTT CASSGGPNTEAFF NA 13 many TRBJ1-1 TRBV2
TGCAGTGCTAGACTCCGGTTGGGGAGTCAGGGGGAGCAGTACTTC CSARLRLGSQGEQYF NA 15 many TRBJ2-7 TRBV20-1
TGCGCCAGCAGCCAGGAAATAGGGACTAGCGGTTACTACGAGCAGTACTTC CASSQEIGTSGYYEQYF TRBD2 17 many TRBJ2-7 TRBV4-3
TGTGCCATCAGTGCTATCCAAGACAGGGACGGGATACAGCCCCAGCATTTT CAISAIQDRDGIQPQHF TRBD1 17 NA TRBJ1-5 TRBV10-3
TGTGCCAGCAGCTCCCGGACAGGCCAGACCTACGAGCAGTACTTC CASSSRTGQTYEQYF TRBD1 15 many TRBJ2-7 TRBV13
TGTGCCAGCAACGCACAGGGGGTGAACACTGAAGCTTTCTTT CASNAQGVNTEAFF TRBD1 14 many TRBJ1-1 TRBV28
TGTGCCAGCTCCCCAGGACAGGGGAACACTGAAGCTTTCTTT CASSPGQGNTEAFF TRBD1 14 many TRBJ1-1 TRBV6-1
TGCGCCAGCAGTCGACGGACTAGCGGCACAGATACGCATTATTTT CASSRRTSGTDTHYF TRBD2 15 NA TRBJ2-3 TRBV5-1
TGCAGTGTCTTGGGCTACACCTTC CSVLGYTF NA 8 medium-sized TRBJ1-2 TRBV20-1
TGTGCCAGCAGCCCGCACCGGTCTAAGCGAGAAGAACTGTTTTTT CASSPHRSKREELFF NA 15 NA TRBJ1-4 TRBV7-8
TGCAGCGTTGACAGGTATAACACTGAAGCTTTCTTT CSVDRYNTEAFF NA 12 many TRBJ1-1 TRBV29-1
TGTGCCAGCAAGAAGGGAGGGGGGAGGGACGAGCAGTACTTC CASKKGGGRDEQYF NA 14 many TRBJ2-7 TRBV6-1
TGTGCCAGCAGCCAAGAAGGTTCCGGATTCGGCGAGCAGTACTTC CASSQEGSGFGEQYF NA 15 many TRBJ2-7 TRBV3-1
TGTGCCAGCAGTCCCCCCGGCACCGATACGCAGTATTTT CASSPPGTDTQYF NA 13 many TRBJ2-3 TRBV28
TGTGCCAGCAGCCATGGGGGCGCGGGACTAGCGGGAGAGAGGTACAATGAGCAGTTCTTC CASSHGGAGLAGERYNEQFF TRBD2 20 NA TRBJ2-1 TRBV4-2
TGTGCCAGCAGTCTACCCAGGGTCACCGGGGAGCTGTTTTTT CASSLPRVTGELFF NA 14 medium-sized TRBJ2-2 TRBV28
TGTGCCAGCAATCCAACGGGGCTCTACGAGCAGTACTTC CASNPTGLYEQYF NA 13 many TRBJ2-7 TRBV6-1
TGTGCCAGCAGTTTGGTGGGGAACACTGAAGCTTTCTTT CASSLVGNTEAFF NA 13 few TRBJ1-1 TRBV12-3/TRBV12-4
TGCGCCAGCAGCCAAGGGCGACACCTTCAGGCCGATGAGCAGTTCTTC CASSQGRHLQADEQFF NA 16 many TRBJ2-1 TRBV4-1
TGTGCCAGCAGCTTAGGGCCACACAATGAGCAGTTCTTC CASSLGPHNEQFF NA 13 many TRBJ2-1 TRBV14
TGCGCCAGCAGAGCGAGGGGTAGCACTGAAGCTTTCTTT CASRARGSTEAFF NA 13 many TRBJ1-1 TRBV10-1
TGCAGTGCTCTAGGCACAACCGCTAGCGCTCGACTAGCGGGAGGGGAGGAGACCCAGTACTTC CSALGTTASARLAGGEETQYF TRBD2 21 many TRBJ2-5 TRBV20-1
TGTGCCACCAGTGAAGACGGGGGCTCGAACACTGAAGCTTTCTTT CATSEDGGSNTEAFF NA 15 many TRBJ1-1 TRBV24-1
TGTGCCAGCAGCGCCAGGGGGCGCAATCAGCCCCAGCATTTT CASSARGRNQPQHF TRBD1 14 many TRBJ1-5 TRBV3-1
TGTGTCATCAGTGGGGTGTTAGCGGGAGGCGCGACAGATACGCAGTATTTT CVISGVLAGGATDTQYF TRBD2 17 NA TRBJ2-3 TRBV10-3
TGCAGCGTTGAAACGGGCCCCTCTTACAATGAGCAGTTCTTC CSVETGPSYNEQFF NA 14 many TRBJ2-1 TRBV29-1
TGTGCCACCAGTGGGTCGGCGGGTACACGCACAGATACGCAGTATTTT CATSGSAGTRTDTQYF NA 16 many TRBJ2-3 TRBV24-1
TGTGCCAGCAGCCAAGATGGACAGGTCCACAATGAGCAGTTCTTC CASSQDGQVHNEQFF TRBD1 15 NA TRBJ2-1 TRBV4-2
TGTGCCAGCAGCCCGCGGCCCCAACGACCCTACGAGCAGTACTTC CASSPRPQRPYEQYF NA 15 many TRBJ2-7 TRBV5-8
TGTGCCAGCAGTGCAAGATACACTGAAGCTTTCTTT CASSARYTEAFF NA 12 many TRBJ1-1 TRBV2
TGCAGTGCTAGAGACGGGGCGTTCGCCTACAATGAGCAGTTCTTC CSARDGAFAYNEQFF NA 15 many TRBJ2-1 TRBV20-1
TGTGCCAGCAGGGTTAGTCCTCCAGGAAACACCATATATTTT CASRVSPPGNTIYF NA 14 many TRBJ1-3 TRBV28
TGCAGTGCCTTCCTACCCCACAGCGCTAACTATGGCTACACCTTC CSAFLPHSANYGYTF NA 15 many TRBJ1-2 TRBV20-1
TGTGCCAGTAGTAGAGACAGGGGGGGCACCGGGGAGCTGTTTTTT CASSRDRGGTGELFF TRBD1 15 many TRBJ2-2 TRBV19
TGCAGCGCTACGACAGGACAGAATGAAAAACTGTTTTTT CSATTGQNEKLFF NA 13 many TRBJ1-4 TRBV29-1
TGTGCCGGCAGTTACTCGGCCAGCTCCTACGAGCAGCACTTC CAGSYSASSYEQHF NA 14 NA TRBJ2-7 TRBV6-2/TRBV6-3
TGTGCCAGCAGCCACCGACAGGGCCGCTACGAGCAGTACTTC CASSHRQGRYEQYF TRBD1 14 NA TRBJ2-7 TRBV11-3
TGTGCCAGCAGTTTAGGCACTGAAGCTTTCTTT CASSLGTEAFF NA 11 many TRBJ1-1 TRBV12-3/TRBV12-4
TGTGCCTGGAGTCACACCACAGATACGCAGTATTTT CAWSHTTDTQYF NA 12 many TRBJ2-3 TRBV30
TGCAGCGCTCTCGAGAAACCCGATGAGCAGTTCTTC CSALEKPDEQFF NA 12 many TRBJ2-1 TRBV20-1
TGTGCCAGCAGTTATCGGGACGGTTCCTACGAGCAGTACTTC CASSYRDGSYEQYF NA 14 few TRBJ2-7 TRBV6-5
TGTGCCAGTAGTGCGACTAGCGGGAGCTACGAGCAGTACTTC CASSATSGSYEQYF TRBD2 14 many TRBJ2-7 TRBV19
TGTGCCAGCAGCCAAGATCGGCATAATGAGCAGTTCTTC CASSQDRHNEQFF NA 13 NA TRBJ2-1 TRBV4-2
TGTGCCAGCAGCACCTCTCGGGGGGGGGCTAACTATGGCTACACCTTC CASSTSRGGANYGYTF NA 16 once TRBJ1-2 TRBV7-8
TGCGCCAGCAGCTCCCGACTAGCTGACAATGAGCAGTTCTTC CASSSRLADNEQFF TRBD2 14 NA TRBJ2-1 TRBV4-3
TGTGCCAGCAGTTTAAATACGGTGCACGCTGGCTACACCTTC CASSLNTVHAGYTF NA 14 many TRBJ1-2 TRBV28
TGTGCCACCAGCGCCGGGACAGGGGGTGAAAAACTGTTTTTT CATSAGTGGEKLFF TRBD1 14 many TRBJ1-4 TRBV24-1
TGTGCCAGCAGTTTAGCGGGAGGAAGCACAGATACGCAGTATTTT CASSLAGGSTDTQYF TRBD2 15 many TRBJ2-3 TRBV28
TGTGCCAGCAGCCACGGGACTCATTTACCCTACAATGAGCAGTTCTTC CASSHGTHLPYNEQFF NA 16 many TRBJ2-1 TRBV9
TGTGCCAGCAGCTTAGTGGGCGGGGTTGACGAGCAGTACTTC CASSLVGGVDEQYF NA 14 NA TRBJ2-7 TRBV7-2
TGTGCCAGCAGTTACACTACAGGGACTAATGAAAAACTGTTTTTT CASSYTTGTNEKLFF NA 15 NA TRBJ1-4 TRBV6-5
TGTGCCAGCAGTCGATCGGTTCGTGGGCAGCGGAATGAAAAACTGTTTTTT CASSRSVRGQRNEKLFF NA 17 many TRBJ1-4 TRBV7-9
TGTGCCAGTAGTACTCTGGGACAGGCTTTTGGGAAACTGTTTTTT CASSTLGQAFGKLFF TRBD1 15 many TRBJ1-4 TRBV19
TGTGCCAGCAGTCCAAATCAGGGTGTGGGCTCCTACGAGCAGTACTTC CASSPNQGVGSYEQYF NA 16 medium-sized TRBJ2-7 TRBV6-1